These 10 T cell receptor beta chains were all obtained from the same sample, sequenced in a study of post-analysis software for immune sequencing data. Their specific antigens are unknown. TCR beta cDNA libraries included unique molecular identifiers. TCRdb itself ran the PCR reads through MiXCR, one entry per CDR3 protein. Among approximately 730,000 distinct CDR3 sequences, around 46% were seen once, and the ten largest hold 4.9%. Findings and limits, study-wide: With TRBV5-6, TRBV5-1 and TRBV20-1 included, about 5 TRBV segments were more frequent in patients than in controls.

Sample: blood. The source of these receptors is a girl aged 5-17 years with multiple sclerosis.

The CDR3 region has the DNA TGTGCCAGCAGTACTAGCGGGGAAAACAATGAGCAGTACTTC. It yields the protein CASSTSGENNEQYF. This chain uses TRBV7-3 with TRBJ2-1; 10 bases map to TRBD2. The closer fit of TRBJ2-7 to the DNA end suggests the J call may be wrong. The CDR3 is made up of 14 amino acids. Germline CDR1 and CDR2: SGHTA and FQGTGA.

This clonotype was observed once. This chain links TRBV20-1 with TRBJ2-7, with D tentatively TRBD1 or TRBD2 (5 bases each). From germline, CDR1 is DFQATT and CDR2 SNEGSKA (reference sequence). The germline V and J ends were trimmed by 2 bases and 4 bases, with 21 bases remaining between them. The CDR3 contains 16 residues. CDR3 bases: TGCAGTGCTAGATCGGAGATCTGGATGTGGGGGTACGAGCAGTACTTC. Translation: CSARSEIWMWGYEQYF.

This clonotype was observed a handful of times. J is TRBJ2-3 and V is TRBV27, with TRBD2 matching over 10 bases. In germline, CDR1 is MNHEY, CDR2 SMNVEV (reference sequence). This CDR3 has 16 amino acids. V lost 5 bases, J lost 6 bases, and 11 bases stayed unmatched. CDR3 sequence reads: CASSPKSSGRWDTQYF. The CDR3 region has the DNA TGTGCCAGCAGTCCCAAATCTAGCGGGAGATGGGATACGCAGTATTTT.

As to this clonotype: The junction departs from germline at one end; a sequencing error may be responsible. The V gene is TRBV30, the J gene TRBJ2-1; D is possibly TRBD2 (5 bases). The CDR3 totals 13 residues. CDR1 is GTSNPN and CDR2 is SVGIG in the germline V gene (reference sequence). The CDR3 is CAGSVHSYNEQFF. CDR3 coding DNA: TGTGCCGGGAGTGTCCATTCCTACAATGAGCAGTTCTTC. Combining the CDR3 with reference TRBV30 and TRBJ2-1 gives the whole variable domain SQTIHQWPATLVQPVGSPLSLECTVEGTSNPNLYWYRQAAGRGLQLLFYSVGIGQISSEVPQNLSASRPQDRQFILSSKKLLLSDSGFYLCAGSVHSYNEQFFGPGTRLTVL.

The sample holds a few counts of this clonotype. The rearrangement uses TRBV28 and TRBJ2-3; D gene uncertain. Per germline, CDR1 MDHEN and CDR2 SYDVKM. There are 12 residues in the CDR3. V shed 3 bases and J shed 7 bases, with 8 bases lying between them. This chain's CDR3 is CASSFLRNTQYF. CDR3 DNA sequence: TGTGCCAGCAGTTTCCTCAGAAATACGCAGTATTTT.

The rearrangement uses TRBV5-1 and TRBJ2-7; D might be TRBD2 (6 bases). V was clipped by 4 bases and J by 7 bases, with 18 bases between them. The CDR3 covers 14 residues. CDR1 and CDR2 (germline): SGHRS, YFSETQ. CDR3 coding DNA: TGCGCCAGCAGCCGCAGCGGGTCCACCGGGGAGCAGTACTTC. Translating gives CASSRSGSTGEQYF.

This rearrangement joins TRBV29-1 to TRBJ2-7; a weak D match, TRBD2 (5 bases). The DNA end lines up better with TRBJ2-5; the J call may be wrong. The CDR3 is 15 residues long. Germline CDR1 and CDR2: SQVTM and ANQGSEA. Written as DNA, the CDR3 is TGCAGCGTTGAACGAGGGTCGGGCGGTAGAGAGACCCAGTACTTC. It translates to CSVERGSGGRETQYF.

The table lists this clonotype with a count of one. This chain links TRBV7-9 with TRBJ1-1; TRBD1 agrees at 9 bases. CDR1 SEHNR and CDR2 FQNEAQ come from the germline V gene (reference sequence). This CDR3 contains 16 residues. The V gene end was trimmed by 5 bases and the J gene end by 6 bases; junction bases not matched to a gene: 13. DNA of the CDR3: TGTGCCAGCAGCCCACAATCCGGGACAGGGAGGGCTGAAGCTTTCTTT. Translated: CASSPQSGTGRAEAFF. Full variable domain (outside the CDR3, taken from reference TRBV7-9 and TRBJ1-1): DTGVSQNPRHKITKRGQNVTFRCDPISEHNRLYWYRQTLGQGPEFLTYFQNEAQLEKSRLLSDRFSAERPKGSFSTLEIQRTEQGDSAMYLCASSPQSGTGRAEAFFGQGTRLTVV.

This chain uses TRBV7-2 with TRBJ2-4; D not resolved. Trimming shortened V by 2 bases and J by 8 bases, and 13 bases separated the two germline ends. The CDR3 contains 14 residues. CDR1 and CDR2 (germline): SGHTA, FQGNSA. The CDR3 DNA follows: TGTGCCAGCAGCTTATCCCGTGGTGTCGACATTCAGTACTTC. This sequence encodes CASSLSRGVDIQYF. Supplemented by reference TRBV7-2 and TRBJ2-4, the full variable domain reads GAGVSQSPSNKVTEKGKDVELRCDPISGHTALYWYRQSLGQGLEFLIYFQGNSAPDKSGLPSDRFSAERTGGSVSTLTIQRTQQEDSAVYLCASSLSRGVDIQYFGAGTRLSVL.

This chain joins TRBV12-3 or TRBV12-4 and TRBJ1-5; 7 bases line up with TRBD1. This CDR3 is built from 17 residues. V shed 6 bases, J shed 4 bases, and the junction held 15 bases outside the gene matches. Here the CDR3 DNA reads TGTGCCAGCAGCCAAAGCCCCTCGACAGGGCGGAATCAGCCCCAGCATTTT. Its protein product is CASSQSPSTGRNQPQHF.